The present T cell receptor (beta chain) was sequenced within a study of shared clonotypes between healthy human individuals. Study-level information: Each donor's CD4 naive and CD4 memory cells filled three plates apiece, CD8 naive two, and CD8 memory one.

Comments on this clone: Its antigen is unidentified.

Per the germline V gene, CDR1 is MGHDK and CDR2 is SYGVNS. This CDR3 has 16 amino acids. After removal of 3 bases from V and 3 bases from J, the junction contained 8 bases not matched to a gene. Splitting of each subset's genomic DNA was done evenly across several immunoSEQ plates. Libraries were prepared by immunoSEQ multiplex PCR; TCRdb keeps only in-frame clonotypes and omits some of them. This table holds approximately 1,500,000 clones, around 95% found once. Study-level results: Only blood underwent sampling, and tissue repertoires likely differ.

A split of CD4+ cells into CD45RA+ naive and CD45RA-negative memory subsets was performed. The chain has TRBV25-1 and TRBJ2-3, with 8 bases identical to TRBD2. The TCR comes from a man in his thirties or forties in good health. Sequences were obtained from naive CD4+ T cells sorted from blood. Subset in this sample: CD45RA+ positively selected. The CDR3 loop is CASSDTSGSKTDTQYF. DNA of the CDR3: TGTGCCAGCAGTGACACTAGCGGTTCTAAAACAGATACGCAGTATTTT.